This T cell receptor (beta chain) was documented in a study of blood T cell repertoires in COVID-19. As for the study in general: Italy, Spain and the United States were the sources of the convalescent and acute COVID-19 samples. Sources were T cells, B-cell-depleted T cells, or PBMCs; the material itself was cDNA or gDNA.

The CDR3 consists of 15 residues. Trimming took 4 bases from V and 3 from J, leaving 10 bases between them. Germline CDR1 reads LGHDT; CDR2 reads YNNKEL (reference sequence). Source study methods: How many nucleated cells were present was estimated from reference gene primer amplification. The repertoire was sequenced with immunoSEQ multiplex PCR; TCRdb's copy has only in-frame clones and lacks some. V, J and clone size are taken as reported in that table, and D and trimming were inferred from the DNA itself. Among more than 200,000 clones listed, roughly 87% were seen once. The receptor was derived from a man aged 18 to 30 with active or convalescent COVID-19. Sequencing was done on a sample of peripheral blood. This rearrangement joins TRBV3-1 (or the pseudogene TRBV3-2) to TRBJ1-6, with TRBD1 as a possible D gene (5 bases). The CDR3 loop reads CASSREGDYNSPLHF. CDR3 sequence (DNA): TGTGCCAGCAGCCGAGAAGGGGACTATAATTCACCCCTCCACTTT.